Below, one T cell receptor beta chain is given with its context. As yet, its antigen is unknown. CDR1 is SGHVT, CDR2 SQSDAQ, per germline. The CDR3 has 17 amino acids. V gave up 1 base and J gave up 1 base; unmatched junction bases: 3. This specimen comes from a study of T cell responses to AZD1222 COVID-19 vaccine. Study-level results: The number of AZD1222 recipients seropositive at baseline was only five to seven. It should be noted that donors were predominantly white British and more often female, and clonal diversity was possibly underestimated.

Second-dose intervals of approximately 4 or approximately 12 weeks were pooled. Sequencing used immunoSEQ multiplex PCR; TCRdb keeps in-frame clones, though not all of them. This table has about 110,000 clones, 80% to 95% appearing once. The source is an adult who received the AZD1222 COVID-19 vaccine. The starting material was peripheral blood, obtained 28 days after the second AZD1222 dose. V usage is TRBV7-4 and J usage is TRBJ2-3, with 12 bases identical to TRBD2. CDR3 residues: CASSLGTSGTCTDTQYF. The DNA for the CDR3 is TGTGCCAGCAGCTTAGGGACTAGCGGGACTTGCACAGATACGCAGTATTTT.